This T cell receptor beta chain was sequenced during a study of cytomegalovirus exposure and HLA in healthy donors. Regarding the study as a whole: It was reportedly the case that the classifier diagnosed cytomegalovirus status with high specificity and sensitivity. A missense variant in DCLRE1C was later tied to TCR beta V- and J-gene trimming. As a later analysis revealed, most CMV-associated TCR beta chains appeared HLA-restricted.

The PCR made use of 60 Vbeta and 13 Jbeta primers. Data came from immunoSEQ multiplex PCR; TCRdb stores just in-frame clones and leaves some out. The sample lists 150,000 to 200,000 clones, 82% seen once, with over 1.5% in the top ten. Germline trimming cut 3 bases from V and 1 base from J; bases unmatched to any gene: 8. CDR1 is SGHAT and CDR2 is FQNNGV in the germline V gene. CDR3 length: 17 amino acids. As concerns this clone: The target antigen is unknown.

The sequencing input was PBMCs. The chain uses TRBV11-2 and TRBJ2-2; 7 bases align to TRBD2. This clonotype was sampled from a middle-aged man in good health and CMV-seronegative. The CDR3, as DNA: TGTGCCAGCAGCTTCCCCAGGGAGGGGCTGAACACCGGGGAGCTGTTTTTT. Translating gives CASSFPREGLNTGELFF.